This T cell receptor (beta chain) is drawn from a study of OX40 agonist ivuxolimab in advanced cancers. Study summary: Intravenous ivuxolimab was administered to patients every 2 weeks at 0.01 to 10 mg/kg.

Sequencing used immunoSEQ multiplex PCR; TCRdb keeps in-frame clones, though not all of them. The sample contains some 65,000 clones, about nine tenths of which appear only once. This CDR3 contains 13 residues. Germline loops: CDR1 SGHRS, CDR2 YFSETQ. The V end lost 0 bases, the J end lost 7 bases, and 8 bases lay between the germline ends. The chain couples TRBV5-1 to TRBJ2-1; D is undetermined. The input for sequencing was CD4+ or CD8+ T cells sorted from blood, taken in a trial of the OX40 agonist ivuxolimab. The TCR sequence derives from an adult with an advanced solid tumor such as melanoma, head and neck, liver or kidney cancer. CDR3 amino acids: CASSLGVINEQFF. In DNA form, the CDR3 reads TGCGCCAGCAGCTTGGGTGTCATTAATGAGCAGTTCTTC.